The TCR beta chain under discussion was sequenced for a study of OX40 agonist ivuxolimab in advanced cancers. Study-wide context: Males comprised roughly four fifths of the group, whose mean age was roughly 64 years (range roughly 23 to 90). Whole-study findings and limits: Certain nonresponders additionally had low normalized T-cell clonal expansion. There was clonal expansion of CD4+ and CD8+ blood T cells by week 6 at 0.1 to 3.0 mg/kg.

Cycle 7 day 1, cycle 4 day 1, and baseline were the timepoints at which blood was sampled. CDR1 SEHNR and CDR2 FQNEAQ come from the germline V gene (reference sequence). This CDR3 comprises 18 residues. Losses at the gene ends were 0 bases for V and 0 bases for J; bases not matched to a gene: 9. Here immunoSEQ multiplex PCR was the method, and the copy in TCRdb shows in-frame clones only, minus some. Among 10,000 or so clones, about 76% were seen once, and the ten largest hold 25% to 30%. Turning to this clone: The antigen remains unidentified.

The chain couples TRBV7-9 to TRBJ1-1; 8 bases align to TRBD1. The sequence was collected from an adult with an advanced solid tumor such as melanoma, head and neck, liver or kidney cancer. Sequenced here: CD4+ or CD8+ T cells sorted from blood, sampled in a trial of the OX40 agonist ivuxolimab. CDR3 region: CASSLAPGQGVVNTEAFF. CDR3 in DNA: TGTGCCAGCAGCTTAGCCCCTGGACAGGGCGTTGTGAACACTGAAGCTTTCTTT.